One and the same sample provided the 2 T cell receptor beta chains below, sequenced in a study of vaccination effects on CD4 cells after COVID-19. Investigators separated out CD4+ T cells once approximately 11 days of culture had passed. Each participant received a vaccine that was either BNT162b2 or mRNA-1273, given as two doses. Using immunoSEQ multiplex PCR, the repertoire was profiled, and TCRdb retains in-frame clones only, with some absent. The table shows 72,000 or so clones, with around 70% occurring only once. Their target antigens are unknown. Sequencing was performed on CD4+ T cells from PBMCs cultured without peptide, taken after COVID-19 vaccination. The receptor set was obtained from a human donor who received a COVID-19 vaccine.

The CDR3 loop reads CASSLSRISYEQYV. The CDR3, as DNA: TGTGCCAGCAGTCTTAGCCGAATCTCCTACGAGCAGTACGTC. The chain links TRBV2 to TRBJ2-7; D uncertain. The germline V gene encodes CDR1 SNHLY and CDR2 FYNNEI. Trimming took off 5 bases at V and 0 bases at J, with 11 bases between the two ends. The CDR3 totals 14 residues.

This clone was seen once. The chain couples TRBV5-1 to TRBJ2-6; D is undetermined. This CDR3 comprises 14 residues. V dropped 7 bases and J dropped 0 bases, with 8 bases sitting between them. Germline-derived CDR1 and CDR2 are SGHRS and YFSETQ. The CDR3 protein is CASGEISGANVLTF. CDR3 bases: TGCGCCAGCGGAGAGATCTCTGGGGCCAACGTCCTGACTTTC.